Listed below are T cell receptor beta chains from one sample, sequenced in a study of shared clonotypes between healthy human individuals. Using immunoSEQ multiplex PCR, the repertoire was profiled, and TCRdb retains in-frame clones only, with some absent. Here the sample spans hundreds of thousands of clones, around 95% being singletons. Sequencing was done on a sample of naive CD8+ T cells sorted from blood. The source is a woman in her twenties or thirties in good health. CDR3s leave out the opening cysteine and the closing phenylalanine or tryptophan. Rows may omit the clone size; those that give it use once, few, many or a size class.

size,J,V,CDR3
NA,TRBJ2-7,TRBV28,ASSLLQGVGYEQY
NA,TRBJ2-6,TRBV9,ASSSSGANVLT
NA,TRBJ2-7,TRBV28,ASSTSGYEQY
NA,TRBJ2-7,TRBV27,ASSLVGTGNYEQY
NA,TRBJ1-2,TRBV5-6,ASSQEVQGLYYGYT
NA,TRBJ1-2,TRBV10-3,AISEGTGGVYGYT
NA,NA,TRBV5-4,ASSTGDPYEQY
NA,TRBJ2-1,TRBV7-9,ASSAAGTGDYNEQF
NA,TRBJ2-3,TRBV11-2,ASSLLGQKY
NA,TRBJ1-1,TRBV19,ASSLGQLNTEAF
NA,TRBJ1-3,TRBV29-1,SVKATTGHSGNTIY
once,TRBJ1-5,TRBV2,ASSVRPYSNQPQH
NA,TRBJ2-7,TRBV19,ASMSGSGTYEQY
NA,TRBJ1-5,TRBV6-5,ASSWGGNQPQH
NA,NA,TRBV28,ASSPGTGSSYEQY
NA,TRBJ2-7,TRBV21-1,ASSKGSGRSHEQY
NA,TRBJ2-2,TRBV11-2,ASSLDRNTGELF
NA,TRBJ2-5,TRBV19,ASMNREETQY
NA,TRBJ2-2,TRBV7-9,ASSSAGTRELF
NA,TRBJ2-7,TRBV13,ASSLWGYEQY
NA,TRBJ1-2,TRBV10-2,ASSEGQLVYGYT
NA,TRBJ2-3,TRBV27,ASRQGYTDTQY
once,TRBJ2-4,TRBV2,ASSVWREGSGVIQY
NA,TRBJ1-5,TRBV28,ASSITGGGQPQH
NA,NA,TRBV27,ASSLLGGRPLSEQY
NA,TRBJ2-7,TRBV28,ASSLLAGTGEQY
NA,TRBJ1-2,TRBV7-6,ASSLEAGDGYT
NA,TRBJ1-4,TRBV28,ASTLGQGAINEKLF
NA,TRBJ2-5,TRBV7-6,ASSSRLGETQY
NA,TRBJ2-7,TRBV5-4,ASSLGKYEQY
NA,TRBJ2-1,TRBV9,ASSVVIQQSGYNEQF
NA,TRBJ2-7,TRBV4-1,ASSQGGTSVYEQY
NA,TRBJ2-5,TRBV25-1,ASSERTLQETQY
NA,TRBJ2-7,TRBV2,ASRDLVTSGYEQY
NA,TRBJ2-2,TRBV4-1,ASSQDLRPGELF
NA,TRBJ2-7,TRBV9,ASSVGQGKHEQY
NA,TRBJ2-1,TRBV10-2,ASSGGEQF
NA,TRBJ2-7,TRBV2,ASSDQRTLPYEQY
few,TRBJ2-5,TRBV5-4,ASSPPGEETQY
NA,TRBJ2-7,TRBV4-1,ASSQGAQTYKQY
NA,TRBJ1-2,TRBV5-4,ASSLGLNKAYGYT
NA,TRBJ1-1,TRBV27,ASSEQGAWTEAF
NA,TRBJ2-7,TRBV2,ASSDIPLGGLDEQY
NA,TRBJ2-7,TRBV7-8,ASTLTDSGYEQY
NA,TRBJ2-3,TRBV4-1,ASSQGMLAGATDTQY
NA,NA,TRBV10-3,AISEQGYEQY
NA,TRBJ1-2,TRBV2,ALVVVTDYGYT
NA,TRBJ2-3,TRBV14,ASSLPQGDTQY
once,TRBJ1-1,TRBV19,ASSITENTEAF